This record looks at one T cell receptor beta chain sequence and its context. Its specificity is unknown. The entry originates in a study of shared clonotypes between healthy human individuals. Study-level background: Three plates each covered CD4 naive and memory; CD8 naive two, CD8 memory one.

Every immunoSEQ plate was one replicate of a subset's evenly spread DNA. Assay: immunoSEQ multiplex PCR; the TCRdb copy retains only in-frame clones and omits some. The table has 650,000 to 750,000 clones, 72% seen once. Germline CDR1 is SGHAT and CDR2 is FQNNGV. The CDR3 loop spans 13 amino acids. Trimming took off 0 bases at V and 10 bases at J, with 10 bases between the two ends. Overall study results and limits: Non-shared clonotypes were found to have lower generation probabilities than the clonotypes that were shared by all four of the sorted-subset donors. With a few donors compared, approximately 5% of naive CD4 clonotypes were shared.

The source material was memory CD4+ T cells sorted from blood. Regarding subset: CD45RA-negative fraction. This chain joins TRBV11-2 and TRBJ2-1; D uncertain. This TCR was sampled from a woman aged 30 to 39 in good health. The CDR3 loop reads CASSLDQVGEQFF. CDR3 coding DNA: TGTGCCAGCAGCTTAGATCAGGTGGGCGAGCAGTTCTTC.